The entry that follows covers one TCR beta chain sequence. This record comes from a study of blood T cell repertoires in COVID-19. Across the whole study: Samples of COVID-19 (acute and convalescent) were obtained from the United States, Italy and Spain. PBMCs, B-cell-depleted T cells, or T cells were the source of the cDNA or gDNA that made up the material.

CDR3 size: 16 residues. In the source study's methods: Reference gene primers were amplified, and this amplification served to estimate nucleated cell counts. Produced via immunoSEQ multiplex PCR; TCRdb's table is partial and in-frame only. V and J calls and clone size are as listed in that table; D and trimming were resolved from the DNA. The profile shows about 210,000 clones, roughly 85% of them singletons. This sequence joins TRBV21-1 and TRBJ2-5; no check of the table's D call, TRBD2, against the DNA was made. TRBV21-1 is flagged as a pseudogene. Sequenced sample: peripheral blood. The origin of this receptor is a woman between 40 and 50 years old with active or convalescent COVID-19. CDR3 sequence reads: CASSLPLSGLKETQYF. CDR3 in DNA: TGTGCCAGCAGTCTACCCTTATCGGGACTAAAAGAGACCCAGTACTTC.